The 13 T cell receptor beta chains reported below all come from one sample, sequenced in a study of OX40 agonist ivuxolimab in advanced cancers. Libraries were prepared through the immunoSEQ multiplex PCR assay. TCRdb retrieved this table from immuneACCESS and kept in-frame rearrangements only. Not all clones are present; in checked studies, unresolved V genes account for under half, and no reason is known for the remainder. The sample table shows 70,000 to 100,000 clones, and about 89% are seen once. The ten largest clones capture 0.3% to 0.45% of the sample. The specimen was CD4+ or CD8+ T cells sorted from blood, collected in a trial of the OX40 agonist ivuxolimab. The origin of the receptors is an adult with an advanced solid tumor such as melanoma, head and neck, liver or kidney cancer.

This clone was recorded once. V gene TRBV11-2 combines with J gene TRBJ1-5; D not certain. Per germline, CDR1 SGHAT and CDR2 FQNNGV. CDR3 length: 13 residues. Between the trimmed V and J ends, which lost 5 bases and 1 base, there was a span of 6 bases. The CDR3 coding sequence is TGTGCCAGCAGCCGTGGGAGCAATCAGCCCCAGCATTTT. Its protein product is CASSRGSNQPQHF. Full variable domain (remainder filled in from reference TRBV11-2 and TRBJ1-5): EAGVAQSPRYKIIEKRQSVAFWCNPISGHATLYWYQQILGQGPKLLIQFQNNGVVDDSQLPKDRFSAERLKGVDSTLKIQPAKLEDSAVYLCASSRGSNQPQHFGDGTRLSIL.

The chain links TRBV28 to TRBJ2-1; 12 bases match TRBD2. The V gene end was trimmed by 4 bases and the J gene end by 4 bases; junction bases not matched to a gene: 8. CDR3 length: 17 residues. CDR1 is MDHEN, CDR2 SYDVKM, per germline. The CDR3 bases are TGTGCCAGCAGTTCTCTAACTAGCGGGAGGACTTACAATGAGCAGTTCTTC. Translated: CASSSLTSGRTYNEQFF. The whole variable domain, filled in from reference TRBV28 and TRBJ2-1, reads DVKVTQSSRYLVKRTGEKVFLECVQDMDHENMFWYRQDPGLGLRLIYFSYDVKMKEKGDIPEGYSVSREKKERFSLILESASTNQTSMYLCASSSLTSGRTYNEQFFGPGTRLTVL.

This clone was seen only once. The genes are TRBV5-6 and TRBJ1-6; a weak D match, TRBD1 (5 bases). Trimming took 4 bases from V and 5 from J, leaving 16 bases between them. The length of the CDR3 is 16 residues. Germline assignment: CDR1 SGHDT and CDR2 YYEEEE. CDR3 in amino acids: CASSPKGTPNNSPLHF. DNA for the CDR3: TGTGCCAGCAGCCCTAAAGGGACCCCGAATAATTCACCCCTCCACTTT.

This clone occurred a few times. This chain links TRBV6-5 with TRBJ2-7, with TRBD2 matching 9 bases. With V trimmed by 10 bases and J by 7 bases, 14 bases remained unmatched. This CDR3 spans 14 amino acids. The germline V gene has CDR1 MNHEY and CDR2 SVGAGI. The CDR3: CATLPGLARGEQYF. DNA for the CDR3: TGTGCCACCCTCCCGGGACTAGCCCGTGGGGAGCAGTACTTC.

This chain uses TRBV30 with TRBJ1-6; 9 nucleotides line up with TRBD1. The germline V gene encodes CDR1 GTSNPN and CDR2 SVGIG (reference sequence). V was clipped by 3 bases and J by 6 bases; unmatched bases: 6. The CDR3 loop spans 15 amino acids. In nucleotides, the CDR3 is TGTGCCTGGAGGGGACAGGGCAGGATTAATTCACCCCTCCACTTT. This sequence encodes CAWRGQGRINSPLHF.

The CDR3 is CASSPGPWEKLFF. The CDR3 region has the DNA TGTGCCAGCAGTCCCGGGCCGTGGGAAAAACTGTTTTTT. The chain employs TRBV27 and TRBJ1-4; D uncertain. Trimming removed 5 bases at V and 8 bases at J, with 12 bases between. This CDR3 region has 13 residues. The germline CDR1 and CDR2 sequences are MNHEY and SMNVEV (reference sequence).

This clone was recorded a few times. The V and J genes are TRBV5-1 and TRBJ1-1; 7 bases are a match to TRBD1. V lost 0 bases and J lost 1; bases outside the gene matches: 3. The length of the CDR3 is 15 residues. Germline lookup yields CDR1 SGHRS and CDR2 YFSETQ. The CDR3 loop reads CASSLASGGNTEAFF. For the CDR3, the DNA is TGCGCCAGCAGCTTGGCTTCAGGGGGGAACACTGAAGCTTTCTTT. The full variable domain, its missing parts supplied by reference TRBV5-1 and TRBJ1-1, is KAGVTQTPRYLIKTRGQQVTLSCSPISGHRSVSWYQQTPGQGLQFLFEYFSETQRNKGNFPGRFSGRQFSNSRSEMNVSTLELGDSALYLCASSLASGGNTEAFFGQGTRLTVV.

This clone was observed once. CDR3 sequence reads: CASSVGLAGPYEQYF. The CDR3, as DNA: TGTGCCAGCAGCGTAGGACTAGCGGGACCCTACGAGCAGTACTTC. The chain links TRBV9 to TRBJ2-7; 11 bases line up with TRBD2. The V gene end was trimmed by 0 bases and the J gene end by 2 bases; junction bases not matched to a gene: 1. The CDR3 loop spans 15 amino acids. The germline gives CDR1 SGDLS, CDR2 YYNGEE.

The gene calls are TRBV7-2 and TRBJ2-7, with TRBD2 identical over 10 bases. Germline CDR1 is SGHTA and CDR2 is FQGNSA. This CDR3 is 16 amino acids long. V lost 6 bases and J lost 4; bases outside the gene matches: 12. The chain's CDR3 is CASRRNLAGGFYEQYF. The CDR3 nucleotides are TGTGCCAGCAGGAGGAACTTAGCGGGAGGTTTTTACGAGCAGTACTTC.

V and J are TRBV7-9 and TRBJ2-1; maybe TRBD2 (7 bases). V was shortened by 2 bases and J by 10 bases, with 18 bases between the two germline ends. The CDR3 totals 15 residues. The germline gives CDR1 SEHNR, CDR2 FQNEAQ (reference sequence). CDR3 amino acids: CASSLTEGRGKEQFF. In nucleotides, the CDR3 is TGTGCCAGCAGCTTAACAGAAGGGAGGGGGAAAGAGCAGTTCTTC.

For this clone: Other DNA variants within this sample encode the same CDR3. J is TRBJ1-3 and V is TRBV30; D not resolved. This CDR3 contains 11 residues. Germline CDR1 reads GTSNPN; CDR2 reads SVGIG (reference sequence). The germline V and J ends were trimmed by 0 bases and 4 bases, with 1 base remaining between them. Written as DNA, the CDR3 is TGTGCCTGGAGTGTGGGAAACACCATATATTTT. Translated: CAWSVGNTIYF.

J is TRBJ1-5 and V is TRBV10-3; 7 bases line up with TRBD1. The CDR3 covers 15 residues. The germline gives CDR1 ENHRY, CDR2 SYGVKD. The V and J ends lost 5 bases and 1 base, in that order; junction bases with no gene match: 5. The CDR3 region has the DNA TGTGCCATCAGTCAACCAGGGGGGAGCAATCAGCCCCAGCATTTT. Translated, it gives CAISQPGGSNQPQHF.

The V call is TRBV2, the J call TRBJ2-7; D remains ambiguous. The CDR3 is made up of 18 amino acids. V was trimmed by 8 bases and J by 4 bases, leaving 30 bases between them. Germline assignment: CDR1 SNHLY and CDR2 FYNNEI. Here the CDR3 reads CASAEFLPFLRARYEQYF. The CDR3 DNA reads TGTGCCAGCGCTGAATTCCTCCCATTCCTCCGGGCCAGGTACGAGCAGTACTTC.